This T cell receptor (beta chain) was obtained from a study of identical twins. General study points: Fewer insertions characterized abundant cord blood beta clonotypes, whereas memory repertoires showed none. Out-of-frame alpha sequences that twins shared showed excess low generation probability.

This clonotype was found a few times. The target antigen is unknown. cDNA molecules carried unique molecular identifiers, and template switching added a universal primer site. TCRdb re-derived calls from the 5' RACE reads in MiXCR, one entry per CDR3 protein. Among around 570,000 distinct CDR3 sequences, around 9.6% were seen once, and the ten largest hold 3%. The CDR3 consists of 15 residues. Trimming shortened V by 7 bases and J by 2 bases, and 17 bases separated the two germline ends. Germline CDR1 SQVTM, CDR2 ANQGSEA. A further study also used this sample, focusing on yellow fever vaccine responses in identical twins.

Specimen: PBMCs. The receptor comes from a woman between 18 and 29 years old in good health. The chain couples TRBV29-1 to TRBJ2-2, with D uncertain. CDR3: CSAPIGPTNTGELFF. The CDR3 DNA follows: TGCAGCGCCCCGATCGGACCAACTAACACCGGGGAGCTGTTTTTT.